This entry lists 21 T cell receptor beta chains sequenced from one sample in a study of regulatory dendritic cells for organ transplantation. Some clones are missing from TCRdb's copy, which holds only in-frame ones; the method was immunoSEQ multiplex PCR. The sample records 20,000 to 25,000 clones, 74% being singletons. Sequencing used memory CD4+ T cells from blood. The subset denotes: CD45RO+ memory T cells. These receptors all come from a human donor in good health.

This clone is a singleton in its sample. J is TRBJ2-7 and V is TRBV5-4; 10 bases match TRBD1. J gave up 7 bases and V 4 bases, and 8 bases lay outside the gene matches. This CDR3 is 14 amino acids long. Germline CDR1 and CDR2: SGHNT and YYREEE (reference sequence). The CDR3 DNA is TGTGCCAGCAGCATTCCGGGACAGGGGAGTGAGCAGTACTTC. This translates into CASSIPGQGSEQYF.

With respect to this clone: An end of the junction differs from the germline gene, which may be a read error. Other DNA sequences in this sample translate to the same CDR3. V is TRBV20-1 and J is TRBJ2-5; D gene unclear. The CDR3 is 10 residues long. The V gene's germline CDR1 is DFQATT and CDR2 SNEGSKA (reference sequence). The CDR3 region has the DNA TGCAGTGCTAGCGGAGAGACTCAGTACTTC. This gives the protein CSASGETQYF.

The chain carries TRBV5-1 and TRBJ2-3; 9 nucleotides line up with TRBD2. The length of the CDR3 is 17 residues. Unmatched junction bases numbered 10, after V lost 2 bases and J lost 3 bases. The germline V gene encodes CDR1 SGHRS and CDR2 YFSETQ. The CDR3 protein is CASSFGESGGRTDTQYF. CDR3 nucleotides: TGCGCCAGCAGCTTTGGGGAGAGCGGGGGGAGGACAGATACGCAGTATTTT.

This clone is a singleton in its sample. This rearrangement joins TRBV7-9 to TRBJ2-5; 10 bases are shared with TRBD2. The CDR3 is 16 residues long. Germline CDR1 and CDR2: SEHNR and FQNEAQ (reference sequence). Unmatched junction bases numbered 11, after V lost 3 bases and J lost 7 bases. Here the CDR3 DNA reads TGTGCCAGCAGCTTTCCCCCTCGGACTAGCGGTGGGACCCAGTACTTC. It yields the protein CASSFPPRTSGGTQYF.

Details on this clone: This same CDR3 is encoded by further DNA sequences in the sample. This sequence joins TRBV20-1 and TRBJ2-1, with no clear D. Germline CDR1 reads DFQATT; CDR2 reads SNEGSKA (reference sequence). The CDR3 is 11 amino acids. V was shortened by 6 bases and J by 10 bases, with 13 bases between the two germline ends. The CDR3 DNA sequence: TGCAGTGCCCCCCAGCGAGGAGAGCAGTTCTTC. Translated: CSAPQRGEQFF.

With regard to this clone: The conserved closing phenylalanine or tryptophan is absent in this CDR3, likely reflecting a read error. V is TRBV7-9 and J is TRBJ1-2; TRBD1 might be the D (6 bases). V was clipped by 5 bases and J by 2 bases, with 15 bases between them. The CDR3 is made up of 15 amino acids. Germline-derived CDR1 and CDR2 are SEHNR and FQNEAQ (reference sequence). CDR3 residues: CASSPTSQGNYGYTL. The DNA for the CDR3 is TGTGCCAGCAGCCCCACTTCGCAGGGGAACTATGGCTACACCCTC.

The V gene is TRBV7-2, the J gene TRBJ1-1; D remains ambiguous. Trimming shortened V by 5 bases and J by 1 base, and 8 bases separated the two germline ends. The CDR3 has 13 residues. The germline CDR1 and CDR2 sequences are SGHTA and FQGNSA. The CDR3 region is CASSRTPNTEAFF. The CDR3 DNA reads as TGTGCCAGCAGCCGGACTCCGAACACTGAAGCTTTCTTT.

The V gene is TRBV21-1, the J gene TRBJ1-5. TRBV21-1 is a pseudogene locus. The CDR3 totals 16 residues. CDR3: CASTGTRGDGNQPQHF. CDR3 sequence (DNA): TGTGCCAGCACGGGAACTCGGGGTGATGGCAATCAGCCCCAGCATTTT.

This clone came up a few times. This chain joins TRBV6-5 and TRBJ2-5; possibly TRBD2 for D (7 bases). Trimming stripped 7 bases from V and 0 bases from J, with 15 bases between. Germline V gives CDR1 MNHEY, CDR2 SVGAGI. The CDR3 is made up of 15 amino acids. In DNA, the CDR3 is TGTGCCAGCATGGGTGCGGGGGCCAACCAAGAGACCCAGTACTTC. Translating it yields CASMGAGANQETQYF.

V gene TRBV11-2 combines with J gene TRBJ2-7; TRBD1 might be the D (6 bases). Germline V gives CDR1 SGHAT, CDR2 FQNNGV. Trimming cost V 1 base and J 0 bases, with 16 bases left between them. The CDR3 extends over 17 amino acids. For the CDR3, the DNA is TGTGCCAGCAGCTTAGTCGCATTGGGGGACATCTCCTACGAGCAGTACTTC. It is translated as CASSLVALGDISYEQYF.

As DNA, the CDR3 is TGTGCCAGCAGTTCCCCGACTGGTGCTGCTAACGAGCAGTACTTC. Protein product: CASSSPTGAANEQYF. The chain links TRBV28 to TRBJ2-7; D not resolved. Germline lookup yields CDR1 MDHEN and CDR2 SYDVKM. The CDR3 totals 15 residues. V was shortened by 4 bases and J by 5 bases, with 18 bases between the two germline ends. The variable domain in full, with the rest retrieved from reference TRBV28 and TRBJ2-7, is DVKVTQSSRYLVKRTGEKVFLECVQDMDHENMFWYRQDPGLGLRLIYFSYDVKMKEKGDIPEGYSVSREKKERFSLILESASTNQTSMYLCASSSPTGAANEQYFGPGTRLTVT.

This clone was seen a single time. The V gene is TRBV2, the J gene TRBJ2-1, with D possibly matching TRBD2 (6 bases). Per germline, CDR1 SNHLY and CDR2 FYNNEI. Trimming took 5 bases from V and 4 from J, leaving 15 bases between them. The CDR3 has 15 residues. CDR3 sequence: CASSRDSGRYNEQFF. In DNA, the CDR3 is TGTGCCAGCAGTCGGGATAGCGGTCGATACAATGAGCAGTTCTTC.

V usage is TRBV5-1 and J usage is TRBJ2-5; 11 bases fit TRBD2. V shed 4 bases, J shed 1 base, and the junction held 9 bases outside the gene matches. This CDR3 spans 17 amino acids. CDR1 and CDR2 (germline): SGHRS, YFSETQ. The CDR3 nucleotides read TGCGCCAGCAGCCTGTCTACTAGCGGGGGCCCCCAAGAGACCCAGTACTTC. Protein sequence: CASSLSTSGGPQETQYF.

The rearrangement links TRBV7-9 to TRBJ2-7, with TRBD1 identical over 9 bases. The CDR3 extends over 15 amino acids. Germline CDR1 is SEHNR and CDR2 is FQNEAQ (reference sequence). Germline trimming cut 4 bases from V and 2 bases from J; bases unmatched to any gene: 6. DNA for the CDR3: TGTGCCAGCAGCTCCCCCAGGGACAGGGCCTACGAGCAGTACTTC. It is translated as CASSSPRDRAYEQYF.

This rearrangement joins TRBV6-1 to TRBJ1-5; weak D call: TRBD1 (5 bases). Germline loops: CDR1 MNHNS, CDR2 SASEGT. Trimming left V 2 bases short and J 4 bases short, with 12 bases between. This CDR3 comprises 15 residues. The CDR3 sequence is CASSEWGGGNQPQHF. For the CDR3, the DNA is TGTGCCAGCAGTGAATGGGGGGGAGGGAATCAGCCCCAGCATTTT.

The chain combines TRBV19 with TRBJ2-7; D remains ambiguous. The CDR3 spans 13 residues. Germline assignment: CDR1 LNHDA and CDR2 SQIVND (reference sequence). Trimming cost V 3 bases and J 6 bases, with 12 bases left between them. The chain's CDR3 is CASSISGLAEQYF. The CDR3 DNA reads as TGTGCCAGTAGTATCAGTGGGTTAGCCGAGCAGTACTTC.

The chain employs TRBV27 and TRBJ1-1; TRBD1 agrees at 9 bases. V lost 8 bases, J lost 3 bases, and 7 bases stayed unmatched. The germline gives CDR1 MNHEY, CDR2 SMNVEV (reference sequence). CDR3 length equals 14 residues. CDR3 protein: CASGYRGRDTEAFF. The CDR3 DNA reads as TGTGCCAGCGGATACAGGGGGCGAGACACTGAAGCTTTCTTT.

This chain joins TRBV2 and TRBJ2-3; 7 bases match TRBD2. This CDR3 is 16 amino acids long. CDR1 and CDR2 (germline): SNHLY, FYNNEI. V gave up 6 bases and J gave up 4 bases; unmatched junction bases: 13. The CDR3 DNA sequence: TGTGCCAGCAGAGCCACCGGGACTAACTTATCAGATACGCAGTATTTT. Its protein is CASRATGTNLSDTQYF.

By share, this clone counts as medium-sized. The CDR3 DNA follows: TGTGCCAGCAGCTCCCGACAGGATTCACCCCTCCACTTT. Translated, it gives CASSSRQDSPLHF. This rearrangement joins TRBV7-3 to TRBJ1-6; D possibly corresponds to TRBD1 (6 bases). The CDR3 length is 13 residues. Germline CDR1 and CDR2: SGHTA and FQGTGA. Trimming shortened V by 4 bases and J by 8 bases, and 9 bases separated the two germline ends.

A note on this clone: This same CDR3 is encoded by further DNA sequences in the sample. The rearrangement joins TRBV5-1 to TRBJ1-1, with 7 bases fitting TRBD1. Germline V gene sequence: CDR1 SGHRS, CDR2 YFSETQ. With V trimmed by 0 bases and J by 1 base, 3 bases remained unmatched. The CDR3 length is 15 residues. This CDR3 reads CASSLGQGGNTEAFF. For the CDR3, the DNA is TGCGCCAGCAGCTTGGGGCAGGGGGGGAACACTGAAGCTTTCTTT.

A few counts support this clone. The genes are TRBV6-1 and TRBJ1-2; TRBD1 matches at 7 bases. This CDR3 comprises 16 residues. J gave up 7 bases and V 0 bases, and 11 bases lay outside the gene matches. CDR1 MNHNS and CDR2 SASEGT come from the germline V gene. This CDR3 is CASSEASRRGYSGYTF. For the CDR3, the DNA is TGTGCCAGCAGTGAAGCATCCCGCAGGGGGTATAGTGGCTACACCTTC.